The 13 T cell receptor beta chains presented below share a single source sample, sequenced in a study of T cells after somatic rescue of genetic block. The repertoire was sequenced with immunoSEQ multiplex PCR; TCRdb's copy has only in-frame clones and lacks some. The sample yields approximately 78,000 clones, roughly 93% seen once. The sample comprised peripheral blood mononuclear cells (PBMCs). The receptors were gathered from a man younger than 40.

The chain is built from TRBV4-3 and TRBJ2-7, with no clear D. Germline assignment: CDR1 LGHNA and CDR2 YSLEER. The V end was cut by 0 bases, the J end by 0 bases, with 12 bases between. The CDR3 runs to 16 residues. The CDR3 DNA follows: TGCGCCAGCAGCCAAGACATGGACCTCTTCTCCTACGAGCAGTACTTC. Translated: CASSQDMDLFSYEQYF.

The chain has TRBV5-6 and TRBJ1-2; D remains unclear. The V end lost 4 bases, the J end lost 3 bases, and 13 bases lay between the germline ends. CDR3 size: 14 residues. Germline V gene data show CDR1 as SGHDT and CDR2 as YYEEEE. This CDR3 reads CASSPLRQDYGYTF. In DNA form, the CDR3 reads TGTGCCAGCAGCCCCCTACGGCAGGACTATGGCTACACCTTC.

V gene TRBV19 combines with J gene TRBJ2-3; D is perhaps TRBD1 or TRBD2 (5 bases each). This CDR3 spans 15 amino acids. V was trimmed by 5 bases and J by 5 bases, leaving 17 bases between them. Germline V gives CDR1 LNHDA, CDR2 SQIVND (reference sequence). The CDR3 nucleotides read TGTGCCAGTAGTTCGTGGGGGACCCCCAGAGATACGCAGTATTTT. Translated: CASSSWGTPRDTQYF.

V usage is TRBV19 and J usage is TRBJ1-2, with D tentatively TRBD1 (5 bases). Germline V gives CDR1 LNHDA, CDR2 SQIVND (reference sequence). This CDR3 has 11 amino acids. Trimming took off 6 bases at V and 14 bases at J, with 16 bases between the two ends. The CDR3 loop reads CASRTGPTKTF. In nucleotides, the CDR3 is TGTGCCAGTAGGACGGGACCCACGAAAACCTTC.

The V gene is TRBV15, the J gene TRBJ2-2; no clear D. The V end was cut by 8 bases, the J end by 4 bases, with 14 bases between. Germline CDR1 is LNHNV and CDR2 is YYDKDF (reference sequence). The CDR3 is 14 amino acids. DNA for the CDR3: TGTGCCACCTCGGTAGGGTTGGCCACCGGGGAGCTGTTTTTT. This encodes CATSVGLATGELFF.

The chain carries TRBV7-3 and TRBJ2-3; 15 bases agree with TRBD2. CDR3 length: 20 amino acids. The V gene's germline CDR1 is SGHTA and CDR2 FQGTGA. Losses at the gene ends were 1 base for V and 0 bases for J; bases not matched to a gene: 8. CDR3 sequence: CASSLRGTSGGNPSTDTQYF. The DNA of the CDR3 is TGTGCCAGCAGCTTAAGAGGGACTAGCGGGGGGAATCCTAGCACAGATACGCAGTATTTT.

The genes are TRBV11-2 and TRBJ1-6; maybe TRBD1 (5 bases). The CDR3 loop spans 15 amino acids. Germline values: CDR1 SGHAT, CDR2 FQNNGV. The germline V and J ends were trimmed by 4 bases and 9 bases, with 16 bases remaining between them. The CDR3 is CASSSVWLRGSPLHF. The CDR3, as DNA: TGTGCCAGCAGCTCCGTTTGGCTGAGGGGTTCACCCCTCCACTTT. Full variable domain (missing parts from reference TRBV11-2 and TRBJ1-6): EAGVAQSPRYKIIEKRQSVAFWCNPISGHATLYWYQQILGQGPKLLIQFQNNGVVDDSQLPKDRFSAERLKGVDSTLKIQPAKLEDSAVYLCASSSVWLRGSPLHFGNGTRLTVT.

This sequence joins TRBV10-3 and TRBJ2-7, with TRBD1 matching 10 bases. Germline lookup yields CDR1 ENHRY and CDR2 SYGVKD. Trimming at V came to 8 bases and at J to 0 bases, leaving 7 bases not matched to a gene. CDR3 length equals 15 residues. The CDR3 DNA is TGTGCCATCTTGGTAAGGGACAGGGGCTCCTACGAGCAGTACTTC. It codes for CAILVRDRGSYEQYF.

The chain joins TRBV6-6 to TRBJ2-1, with 9 bases matching TRBD1. Trimming removed 6 bases from V and 7 bases from J; junction bases left unmatched: 4. CDR1 and CDR2 (germline): MNHNY, SVGAGI (reference sequence). The CDR3 extends over 13 amino acids. As DNA, the CDR3 is TGTGCCAGCAGCATGACAGGGGGTAATGAGCAGTTCTTC. Protein: CASSMTGGNEQFF.

This chain links TRBV6-6 with TRBJ2-7, with 9 nucleotides matching TRBD1. The CDR3 spans 15 residues. Germline loops: CDR1 MNHNY, CDR2 SVGAGI (reference sequence). With V trimmed by 6 bases and J by 5 bases, 11 bases remained unmatched. The DNA of the CDR3 is TGTGCCAGCAGAGGAATCGGGACAGGGTACCACGAGCAGTACTTC. Its protein is CASRGIGTGYHEQYF.

The V call is TRBV19, the J call TRBJ1-5; TRBD1 matches at 7 bases. Trimming cost V 2 bases and J 1 base; bases outside gene matches: 2. The CDR3 contains 15 residues. Germline V gene data show CDR1 as LNHDA and CDR2 as SQIVND (reference sequence). CDR3 in DNA: TGTGCCAGTAGTATAATGGGACAGAGCAATCAGCCCCAGCATTTT. This codes for CASSIMGQSNQPQHF.

The chain uses TRBV7-9 and TRBJ2-1; 8 nucleotides align to TRBD1. The CDR3 has 16 amino acids. With 5 bases clipped from V and 4 bases from J, the junction kept 10 bases outside the gene matches. Germline assignment: CDR1 SEHNR and CDR2 FQNEAQ (reference sequence). The CDR3 nucleotides are TGTGCCAGCAGCCGCTGGACAGGGTCCCTATACAATGAGCAGTTCTTC. It is translated as CASSRWTGSLYNEQFF.

The V gene is TRBV6-1, the J gene TRBJ1-5; no firm D call. Trimming removed 11 bases from V and 0 bases from J, with 8 bases in between. The CDR3 is 12 residues long. Germline CDR1 reads MNHNS; CDR2 reads SASEGT. DNA of the CDR3: TGTGCCGACGGGGATAGCAATCAGCCCCAGCATTTT. It translates to CADGDSNQPQHF.